The rows below give T cell receptor beta chains drawn from one sample of a study of human T cells and chemical hapten exposure. TCRdb ran MiXCR on the RACE reads and lists one entry per CDR3 protein. Among some 71,000 distinct CDR3 sequences, 9% to 12% were seen once, and the ten largest hold about 6.9%. Sequencing was performed on whole blood, taken in connection with sensitization to the hapten diphenylcyclopropenone (DPC). Receptor source: a woman aged 45-65 years with alopecia areata. Some clones in this sample may be carry-over from other donors' samples. Each CDR3 is given with its conserved first and last residue. The D gene is left open where the match is weak. Rows may omit the clone size; those that give it use once, few, many or a size class.

j_call: TRBJ1-5
clone_size: .
v_call: TRBV6-6
d_call: .
cdr3_aa: CASINHPGGGNQPQHF
cdr3_nt: TGTGCCAGCATCAACCACCCGGGGGGCGGAAATCAGCCCCAGCATTTT

j_call: TRBJ1-1
clone_size: many
v_call: TRBV10-2
d_call: .
cdr3_aa: CASSEYVGSNTEAFF
cdr3_nt: TGCGCCAGCAGTGAGTATGTAGGGTCGAACACTGAAGCTTTCTTT

j_call: TRBJ2-3
clone_size: many
v_call: TRBV7-6
d_call: .
cdr3_aa: CASSLGASDTQYF
cdr3_nt: TGTGCCAGCAGCTTAGGGGCGTCAGATACGCAGTATTTT

j_call: TRBJ2-3
clone_size: many
v_call: TRBV11-2
d_call: .
cdr3_aa: CASSWADRIPDTQYF
cdr3_nt: TGTGCCAGCAGCTGGGCAGATAGGATACCAGATACGCAGTATTTT

j_call: TRBJ2-5
clone_size: many
v_call: TRBV7-9
d_call: .
cdr3_aa: CASSLDGLSETQYF
cdr3_nt: TGTGCCAGCAGCTTAGACGGACTCTCTGAGACCCAGTACTTC

j_call: TRBJ2-7
clone_size: .
v_call: TRBV20-1
d_call: TRBD1
cdr3_aa: CSARAPGQGASDEQYF
cdr3_nt: TGCAGTGCTAGAGCGCCGGGACAGGGGGCTTCGGACGAGCAGTACTTC

j_call: TRBJ1-1
clone_size: many
v_call: TRBV7-2
d_call: .
cdr3_aa: CASSLIREGYTEAFF
cdr3_nt: TGTGCCAGCAGCTTAATCAGGGAGGGTTACACTGAAGCTTTCTTT

j_call: TRBJ1-1
clone_size: many
v_call: TRBV29-1
d_call: .
cdr3_aa: CSVDDDPNTEAFF
cdr3_nt: TGCAGCGTTGATGACGATCCGAACACTGAAGCTTTCTTT

j_call: TRBJ2-2
clone_size: few
v_call: TRBV10-1
d_call: TRBD1
cdr3_aa: CASSEHDRVDTGELFF
cdr3_nt: TGCGCCAGCAGTGAGCACGACAGGGTCGACACCGGGGAGCTGTTTTTT

j_call: TRBJ1-2
clone_size: few
v_call: TRBV12-3/TRBV12-4
d_call: .
cdr3_aa: CASSGDGGGYGYTF
cdr3_nt: TGTGCCAGCAGCGGGGACGGGGGAGGCTATGGCTACACCTTC

j_call: TRBJ2-3
clone_size: few
v_call: TRBV11-3
d_call: .
cdr3_aa: CASSSRQNTDTQYF
cdr3_nt: TGTGCCAGCAGCTCAAGACAGAACACAGATACGCAGTATTTT

j_call: TRBJ1-2
clone_size: few
v_call: TRBV29-1
d_call: .
cdr3_aa: CSVGKQGSGYTF
cdr3_nt: TGCAGCGTCGGAAAACAGGGTTCAGGCTACACCTTC

j_call: TRBJ2-3
clone_size: many
v_call: TRBV12-3/TRBV12-4
d_call: .
cdr3_aa: CASSLALAGDTQYF
cdr3_nt: TGTGCCAGCAGTTTAGCGCTAGCAGGAGATACGCAGTATTTT

j_call: TRBJ1-6
clone_size: many
v_call: TRBV25-1
d_call: .
cdr3_aa: CASGTQYNSPLHF
cdr3_nt: TGTGCCAGCGGGACACAATATAATTCACCCCTCCACTTT

j_call: TRBJ2-7
clone_size: many
v_call: TRBV11-2
d_call: .
cdr3_aa: CASSLLRLSRHEQYF
cdr3_nt: TGTGCCAGCAGCTTATTAAGGTTGTCTCGCCACGAGCAGTACTTC

j_call: TRBJ2-3
clone_size: .
v_call: TRBV20-1
d_call: .
cdr3_aa: CSARDNWKSTDTQYF
cdr3_nt: TGCAGTGCTAGAGATAACTGGAAGAGCACAGATACGCAGTATTTT

j_call: TRBJ2-5
clone_size: .
v_call: TRBV29-1
d_call: .
cdr3_aa: CSVEGQGQETQYF
cdr3_nt: TGCAGCGTTGAAGGTCAGGGCCAAGAGACCCAGTACTTC

j_call: TRBJ2-3
clone_size: few
v_call: TRBV27
d_call: TRBD2
cdr3_aa: CASSVTSGRATDTQYF
cdr3_nt: TGTGCCAGCAGTGTGACTAGCGGGAGGGCTACGGATACGCAGTATTTT

j_call: TRBJ1-1
clone_size: many
v_call: TRBV29-1
d_call: .
cdr3_aa: CSVRPLGTEAFF
cdr3_nt: TGCAGCGTCCGGCCCCTGGGAACTGAAGCTTTCTTT

j_call: TRBJ1-1
clone_size: many
v_call: TRBV11-3
d_call: .
cdr3_aa: CASSLDGAMNTEAFF
cdr3_nt: TGTGCCAGCAGCTTAGATGGAGCAATGAACACTGAAGCTTTCTTT

j_call: TRBJ2-1
clone_size: many
v_call: TRBV3-1
d_call: .
cdr3_aa: CASSQDRGADGYRYNEQFF
cdr3_nt: TGTGCCAGCAGCCAAGATCGTGGGGCTGATGGATACCGGTACAATGAGCAGTTCTTC

j_call: TRBJ2-3
clone_size: .
v_call: TRBV7-8
d_call: .
cdr3_aa: CASSGGHRGNKDTQYF
cdr3_nt: TGTGCCAGCAGCGGGGGACACCGCGGGAATAAAGATACGCAGTATTTT

j_call: TRBJ1-5
clone_size: many
v_call: TRBV6-5
d_call: TRBD1
cdr3_aa: CASRSDRESQPQHF
cdr3_nt: TGTGCCAGCAGATCGGACAGGGAGAGTCAGCCCCAGCATTTT

j_call: TRBJ2-1
clone_size: many
v_call: TRBV2
d_call: .
cdr3_aa: CASSHSRKQFF
cdr3_nt: TGTGCCAGCAGTCACAGTAGAAAGCAGTTCTTC

j_call: TRBJ1-5
clone_size: many
v_call: TRBV15
d_call: .
cdr3_aa: CATSRDYVNQPQHF
cdr3_nt: TGTGCCACCAGCAGAGATTATGTCAATCAGCCCCAGCATTTT

j_call: TRBJ2-3
clone_size: many
v_call: TRBV29-1
d_call: TRBD2
cdr3_aa: CSAGTSGFTDTQYF
cdr3_nt: TGCAGCGCCGGGACTAGCGGATTCACAGATACGCAGTATTTT

j_call: TRBJ2-1
clone_size: many
v_call: TRBV11-2
d_call: TRBD2
cdr3_aa: CASSPQPTSGEGFF
cdr3_nt: TGTGCCAGCAGCCCCCAACCCACTAGCGGGGAAGGGTTCTTC

j_call: TRBJ2-7
clone_size: .
v_call: TRBV5-1
d_call: TRBD1
cdr3_aa: CASSLVGDSSLDEQYF
cdr3_nt: TGCGCCAGCAGCTTGGTGGGGGACAGTTCCCTGGACGAGCAGTACTTC

j_call: TRBJ2-1
clone_size: many
v_call: TRBV6-6
d_call: TRBD2
cdr3_aa: CASSTNRGLAKYNEQFF
cdr3_nt: TGTGCCAGCAGTACCAACAGGGGACTAGCGAAATACAATGAGCAGTTCTTC

j_call: TRBJ2-1
clone_size: many
v_call: TRBV20-1
d_call: TRBD2
cdr3_aa: CSASRTSGRAGRQFF
cdr3_nt: TGCAGTGCTAGCAGGACTAGCGGGAGGGCCGGCAGGCAGTTCTTC

j_call: TRBJ2-4
clone_size: many
v_call: TRBV7-2
d_call: TRBD2
cdr3_aa: CASSFSIAGGNIQYF
cdr3_nt: TGTGCCAGCAGCTTCTCGATAGCGGGAGGAAACATTCAGTACTTC